The source of this TCR beta chain is a study of T cell responses to AZD1222 COVID-19 vaccine. Study-wide results and caveats: The study sampled repertoires only after the peak T cell response.

As to this clone: Its antigen is unidentified.

The assay was immunoSEQ multiplex PCR, and TCRdb's table has in-frame clones only and misses some. Here the sample spans 65,000 to 75,000 clones, around four fifths being singletons. The germline V and J ends were trimmed by 3 bases and 0 bases, with 17 bases remaining between them. Germline V gives CDR1 KGHSH, CDR2 LQKENI. The CDR3 extends over 18 amino acids. The source was peripheral blood, collected on day 0 of AZD1222 vaccination. The chain links TRBV18 to TRBJ2-2; a weak D match, TRBD2 (5 bases). The sequence was obtained from an adult in good health. CDR3 nucleotides: TGTGCCAGCTCACCCCTAACCCAGGCTAGCTCGAACACCGGGGAGCTGTTTTTT. Encoded protein: CASSPLTQASSNTGELFF.